Below are 10 T cell receptor beta chains sequenced from a single sample in a study of T cells after yellow fever vaccination. A single record per CDR3 protein comes from TCRdb applying MiXCR to the 5' RACE reads. The sample has 500,000 to 550,000 distinct CDR3 sequences; less than 25% are singletons. The specimen was PBMCs, collected about 20 days after the first yellow fever vaccination. The receptors shown here come from a man younger than 30 who received the YFV17D yellow fever vaccine.

The chain has TRBV5-1 and TRBJ1-4; no clear D gene. The germline CDR1 and CDR2 sequences are SGHRS and YFSETQ. The CDR3 sequence is 14 residues long. With 2 bases removed from V and 3 bases from J, the gap between germline ends came to 8 bases. The CDR3 nucleotides are TGCGCCAGCAGCTTTGGAGGTCCTAATGAAAAACTGTTTTTT. Its translation is CASSFGGPNEKLFF.

This clonotype was counted a few times. V is TRBV28 and J is TRBJ1-1; D is uncertain. CDR3 length: 12 residues. Trimming took off 7 bases at V and 7 bases at J, with 13 bases between the two ends. The germline V gene encodes CDR1 MDHEN and CDR2 SYDVKM. The CDR3 DNA reads as TGTGCCAGCACCTCTTCCGCAGTTGAAGCTTTCTTT. Amino acid sequence: CASTSSAVEAFF. The full variable domain, with the rest looked up from reference TRBV28 and TRBJ1-1, is DVKVTQSSRYLVKRTGEKVFLECVQDMDHENMFWYRQDPGLGLRLIYFSYDVKMKEKGDIPEGYSVSREKKERFSLILESASTNQTSMYLCASTSSAVEAFFGQGTRLTVV.

This clonotype was found a few times. The rearrangement uses TRBV6-5 and TRBJ1-2, with a weak D call TRBD1 (5 bases). The V and J ends lost 3 bases and 2 bases respectively, with 19 bases between them. The CDR3 totals 17 residues. Germline V lookup: CDR1 MNHEY, CDR2 SVGAGI. CDR3 nucleotide sequence: TGTGCCAGCAGTTATGCGGCAACAGGAGGGAGCAACTATGGCTACACCTTC. Residues: CASSYAATGGSNYGYTF.

The V and J genes are TRBV6-1 and TRBJ1-5, with D perhaps matching TRBD1 (5 bases). The CDR3 has 14 amino acids. V lost 5 bases to trimming and J lost 4 bases, with 12 bases between them. The germline CDR1 and CDR2 sequences are MNHNS and SASEGT. CDR3 in DNA: TGTGCCAGCAGTCCCTGGGAGGGGAATCAGCCCCAGCATTTT. Amino acids: CASSPWEGNQPQHF.

The chain employs TRBV6-1 and TRBJ2-2; D perhaps matches TRBD1 (6 bases). V lost 9 bases and J 1 base, leaving 12 bases between the germline ends. CDR3 size: 14 residues. CDR1 and CDR2 from the germline V gene are MNHNS and SASEGT. This chain's CDR3 is CASSGTKNTGELFF. CDR3 sequence (DNA): TGTGCCAGTTCCGGGACAAAGAACACCGGGGAGCTGTTTTTT.

The table lists this clonotype with a few counts. The rearrangement uses TRBV27 and TRBJ1-4; tentatively, D is TRBD1 (5 bases). The CDR3 runs to 16 residues. Germline V gene sequence: CDR1 MNHEY, CDR2 SMNVEV (reference sequence). With 3 bases removed from V and 1 base from J, the gap between germline ends came to 12 bases. The CDR3 coding sequence is TGTGCCAGCAGTTTGGAAGGGGTTGGAACTAATGAAAAACTGTTTTTT. Its protein is CASSLEGVGTNEKLFF.

The rearrangement joins TRBV20-1 to TRBJ2-7; D not resolved. The germline CDR1 and CDR2 sequences are DFQATT and SNEGSKA (reference sequence). The CDR3 contains 12 residues. V was cut by 6 bases and J by 0 bases, with 9 bases left in between. Here the CDR3 DNA reads TGCAGTGCGCGAAGTTCCTCCTACGAGCAGTACTTC. Its protein product is CSARSSSYEQYF.

The chain links TRBV7-6 to TRBJ2-2, with D unclear. With 0 bases removed from V and 2 bases from J, the gap between germline ends came to 7 bases. This CDR3 has 15 amino acids. The germline V gene encodes CDR1 SGHVS and CDR2 FNYEAQ. The CDR3 nucleotides are TGTGCCAGCAGCTTAGCGTCGGGTAACACCGGGGAGCTGTTTTTT. Translated, it gives CASSLASGNTGELFF.

The CDR3 nucleotides are TGTGCCAGCAGCCCGGGACTAGCGCTGGATGAGCAGTTCTTC. Encoded protein: CASSPGLALDEQFF. This sequence joins TRBV7-2 and TRBJ2-1; 10 nucleotides agree with TRBD2. Germline V gene lookup returns CDR1 SGHTA and CDR2 FQGNSA. The CDR3 consists of 14 residues. V lost 5 bases, J lost 8 bases, and 6 bases stayed unmatched.

This clonotype showed up just a few times. The chain is built from TRBV6-2 or TRBV6-3 and TRBJ2-6; 9 bases are a match to TRBD1. The length of the CDR3 is 17 residues. In germline, CDR1 is MNHEY, CDR2 SVGEGT. The junction had 15 bases not matched to a gene; V was cut back by 10 bases and J by 5 bases. The CDR3 DNA follows: TGTGCCACAAACGACCGGGACAGGGTGTTTAGGGCCAACGTCCTGACTTTC. It codes for CATNDRDRVFRANVLTF.